Listed below are T cell receptor beta chains from one sample, sequenced in a study of beta chain features in type 1 diabetes. TCRdb keeps only in-frame clones here, not all; method: immunoSEQ multiplex PCR. Of 900,000 or so clones in the sample, 17% were seen once. The sample comprised naive CD4+ T cells from blood. These receptors were collected from a woman aged 18-35 years in good health. Each CDR3 is given with its conserved first and last residue. A D gene is named only where the DNA matches it firmly. Not all rows give a size; the values are once, few, many and, for expanded clones, a class.

length	size	V	J	D	DNA	CDR3
13	few	TRBV7-2	TRBJ1-5	NA	TGTGCCAGCAGCGGGGGCGACAATCAGCCCCAGCATTTT	CASSGGDNQPQHF
15	few	TRBV9	TRBJ2-1	TRBD2	TGTGCCAGCAGCCCGACTAGCGGGAGCTACCATGAGCAGTTCTTC	CASSPTSGSYHEQFF
15	NA	TRBV6-5	TRBJ2-7	NA	TGTGCCAGCAGTTTGGGCAGGGGGAGGTCCTACGAGCAGTACTTC	CASSLGRGRSYEQYF
13	NA	TRBV18	TRBJ2-1	NA	TGTGCCAGCTCACCACTGGTTGGGGATGAGCAGTTCTTC	CASSPLVGDEQFF
16	NA	TRBV5-1	TRBJ2-3	TRBD1	TGCGCCAGCAGCTTGGCCGGGACAGCGGTCACAGATACGCAGTATTTT	CASSLAGTAVTDTQYF
19	once	TRBV23-1	TRBJ1-1	TRBD1	TGCGCCAGCAGTCTAGGAGGGACAGGGGGCGTTCAGAAGGGGGCTGAAGCTTTCTTT	CASSLGGTGGVQKGAEAFF
14	NA	TRBV6-5	TRBJ1-2	NA	TGTGCCAGCAGAAGACAGAGACAATACTATGGCTACACCTTC	CASRRQRQYYGYTF
15	NA	TRBV29-1	TRBJ2-2	TRBD2	TGCAGCGTAGTCGGAGCGGGAGGGCCGGCCGGGGAGCTGTTTTTT	CSVVGAGGPAGELFF
13	NA	TRBV7-9	TRBJ1-5	NA	TGTGCCAGCAGCTTATCCCAATCTCAGCCCCAGCATTTT	CASSLSQSQPQHF
14	NA	TRBV28	TRBJ2-2	NA	TGTGCCAGCACCGGGGACTTCTTAACCGGGGAGCTGTTTTTT	CASTGDFLTGELFF
15	NA	TRBV5-4	TRBJ2-1	TRBD2	TGTGCCAGCAGCTTGGATAGCGGGAGTTACAATGAGCAGTTCTTC	CASSLDSGSYNEQFF
14	NA	TRBV5-1	TRBJ2-3	NA	TGCGCCAGCAGCCCCGGAATCAACACAGATACGCAGTATTTT	CASSPGINTDTQYF
18	NA	TRBV28	TRBJ2-7	TRBD2	TGTGCCAGCAGTTCTCCACTAGCGGGAGGGCCCTCAGTCTACGAGCAGTACTTC	CASSSPLAGGPSVYEQYF
16	few	TRBV6-6	TRBJ1-2	TRBD1	TGTGCCAGCAGTGACTTAACGGGACAGGGTGACTATGGCTACACCTTC	CASSDLTGQGDYGYTF
14	NA	TRBV5-1	TRBJ2-5	NA	TGCGCCAGCAGCTTGGGACAGCTACAAGAGACCCAGTACTTC	CASSLGQLQETQYF
15	few	TRBV10-3	TRBJ2-2	NA	TGTGCCATCAGTGAGTGGGCAGCGAACACCGGGGAGCTGTTTTTT	CAISEWAANTGELFF
17	NA	TRBV4-3	TRBJ2-6	NA	TGCGCCAGCAGCCCAAGTATGGGGACGCGTGGGGCCAACGTCCTGACTTTC	CASSPSMGTRGANVLTF
15	NA	TRBV11-2	TRBJ1-2	NA	TGTGCCAGCAGCTTAGTGAGGTGGCCGGGCTATGGCTACACCTTC	CASSLVRWPGYGYTF
12	few	TRBV11-1	TRBJ2-7	TRBD1	TGTGCCAGCAGTAAGACAGGGAAGGAGCAGTACTTC	CASSKTGKEQYF
14	NA	TRBV6-1	TRBJ1-1	TRBD1	TGTGCCACGCAACTCAGGGGGCTCTCCACTGAAGCTTTCTTT	CATQLRGLSTEAFF
15	NA	TRBV7-9	TRBJ2-1	TRBD2	TGTGCCAGCAGGAAACCGGGACTAGGGACCGATGAGCAGTTCTTC	CASRKPGLGTDEQFF
14	NA	TRBV5-1	TRBJ2-7	TRBD2	TGCGCCAGCAGCTTCGGCGGGAGTGTCTACGAGCAGTACTTC	CASSFGGSVYEQYF
13	many	TRBV7-9	TRBJ2-3	NA	TGTGCCAGCAGAATTAGCGGCACAGATACGCAGTATTTT	CASRISGTDTQYF
14	few	TRBV6-6	TRBJ2-1	NA	TGTGCCAGCAGTTACCGGGGCTTCTACAATGAGCAGTTCTTC	CASSYRGFYNEQFF
13	few	TRBV7-3	TRBJ1-2	TRBD1	TGTGCCAGCAGCTTAGGGACAGGCTATGGCTACACCTTC	CASSLGTGYGYTF
17	few	TRBV11-2	TRBJ2-3	TRBD2	TGTGCCAGCAGCTTGGCTCGTGGAGCGGGACGGGCAGATACGCAGTATTTT	CASSLARGAGRADTQYF
16	few	TRBV28	TRBJ2-3	NA	TGTGCCAGCAGTACTTCATGGGGCCTTGAGTCGGATACGCAGTATTTT	CASSTSWGLESDTQYF
20	NA	TRBV7-3	TRBJ2-2	NA	TGTGCCAGCAGCTCCTCCCCCGGGACTGGCAACGACCGGAACACCGGGGAGCTGTTTTTT	CASSSSPGTGNDRNTGELFF
15	NA	TRBV4-1	TRBJ2-1	TRBD2	TGCGCCAGCAGCCAAGACGGGAGGACCTACAATGAGCAGTTCTTC	CASSQDGRTYNEQFF
17	NA	TRBV5-1	TRBJ2-1	TRBD2	TGCGCCAGCAGCTTGGCCTCTCTGTCTAGCGGGTACAATGAGCAGTTCTTC	CASSLASLSSGYNEQFF
13	few	TRBV4-1	TRBJ2-3	NA	TGCGCCAGCAGCCAAGAAGAACCAGATACGCAGTATTTT	CASSQEEPDTQYF
15	NA	TRBV18	TRBJ1-1	NA	TGTGCCAGCTCTCAAACAGATCCTATGAACACTGAAGCTTTCTTT	CASSQTDPMNTEAFF
15	NA	TRBV19	TRBJ1-1	NA	TGTGCCAGTAGGCCCTCGGGGCAGATGAACACTGAAGCTTTCTTT	CASRPSGQMNTEAFF
16	few	TRBV28	TRBJ2-1	TRBD2	TGTGCCAGCAGTTTAGGTGCGGGAGGTTTCTACAATGAGCAGTTCTTC	CASSLGAGGFYNEQFF
15	NA	TRBV28	TRBJ1-1	NA	TGTGCCAGCAGTTTGGGAACAGGGCGGGATACTGAAGCTTTCTTT	CASSLGTGRDTEAFF
13	NA	TRBV6-5	TRBJ2-7	NA	TGTGCCAGCAGTCCCCGGCAGGAGCGGCTGCAGTACTTC	CASSPRQERLQYF
14	few	TRBV7-3	TRBJ2-2	TRBD1	TGTGCCAGCAGCCCCCGACAGGGCAGCGGGGAGCTGTTTTTT	CASSPRQGSGELFF
15	few	TRBV7-2	TRBJ2-7	TRBD2	TGTGCCAGCAGCTTAGTGGCGGGAGATGTCTACGAGCAGTACTTC	CASSLVAGDVYEQYF
19	NA	TRBV7-9	TRBJ2-2	NA	TGTGCCAGCAGCCCGGGCCGCGTGCCACCCTCCGTCAACACCGGGGAGCTGTTTTTT	CASSPGRVPPSVNTGELFF
14	NA	TRBV4-2	TRBJ1-2	NA	TGTGCCAGCAGCTTACCGACAGAGGACTATGGCTACACCTTC	CASSLPTEDYGYTF